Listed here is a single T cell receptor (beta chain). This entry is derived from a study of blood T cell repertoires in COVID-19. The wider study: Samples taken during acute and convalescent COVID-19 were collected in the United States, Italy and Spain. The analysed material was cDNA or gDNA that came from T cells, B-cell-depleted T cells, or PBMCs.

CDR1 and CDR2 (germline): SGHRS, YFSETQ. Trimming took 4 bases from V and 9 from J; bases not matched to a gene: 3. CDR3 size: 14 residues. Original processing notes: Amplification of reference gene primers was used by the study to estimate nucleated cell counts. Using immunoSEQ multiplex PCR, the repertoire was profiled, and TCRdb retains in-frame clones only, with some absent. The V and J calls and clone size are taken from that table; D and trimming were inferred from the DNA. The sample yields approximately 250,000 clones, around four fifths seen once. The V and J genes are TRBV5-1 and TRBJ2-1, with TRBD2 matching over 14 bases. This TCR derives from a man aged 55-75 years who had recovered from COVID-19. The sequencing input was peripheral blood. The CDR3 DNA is TGCGCCAGCAGCGCCGGGACTAGCGGGGGTGAGCAGTTCTTC. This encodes CASSAGTSGGEQFF.